A selection of T cell receptor beta chains follows, all from one sample in a study of beta chain features in type 1 diabetes. Clones were read by immunoSEQ multiplex PCR, and TCRdb kept only the in-frame ones, dropping some. Among under 900,000 clones listed, roughly 16% were seen once. Material for sequencing was naive CD4+ T cells from blood. The receptors here all came from a woman between 18 and 30 years old in good health. Both conserved end residues are part of each CDR3. Fields, in order: CDR3 length, D gene, V gene, clone size, J gene, CDR3 protein, CDR3 DNA. D genes are given only for firm matches. Rows may omit the clone size; those that give it use once, few, many or a size class.

CDR3 length: 16
D gene: TRBD1
V gene: TRBV7-3
clone size: NA
J gene: TRBJ2-3
CDR3 protein: CASSLSQDRGPDTQYF
CDR3 DNA: TGTGCCAGCAGCTTATCACAGGACAGGGGGCCGGATACGCAGTATTTT

CDR3 length: 10
D gene: NA
V gene: TRBV20-1
clone size: NA
J gene: TRBJ1-1
CDR3 protein: CSANKEEAFF
CDR3 DNA: TGCAGTGCTAATAAGGAGGAAGCTTTCTTT

CDR3 length: 16
D gene: NA
V gene: TRBV7-9
clone size: NA
J gene: TRBJ2-5
CDR3 protein: CASSLKRYGGQETQYF
CDR3 DNA: TGTGCCAGCAGCTTAAAGCGGTATGGGGGACAAGAGACCCAGTACTTC

CDR3 length: 14
D gene: TRBD1
V gene: TRBV7-9
clone size: NA
J gene: TRBJ2-5
CDR3 protein: CASSLTTGTKTQYF
CDR3 DNA: TGTGCCAGCAGCTTAACGACAGGGACGAAGACCCAGTACTTC

CDR3 length: 17
D gene: NA
V gene: TRBV21-1
clone size: NA
J gene: TRBJ2-3
CDR3 protein: CASSTRSSGRGTDTQYF
CDR3 DNA: TGTGCCAGCAGCACCCGAAGTAGCGGGAGAGGGACAGATACGCAGTATTTT

CDR3 length: 15
D gene: TRBD2
V gene: TRBV4-2
clone size: NA
J gene: TRBJ2-7
CDR3 protein: CASTLTSGRAGEQYF
CDR3 DNA: TGTGCCAGCACCTTAACTAGCGGGAGGGCCGGCGAGCAGTACTTC

CDR3 length: 12
D gene: NA
V gene: TRBV6-6
clone size: NA
J gene: TRBJ2-1
CDR3 protein: CASSQSVNEQFF
CDR3 DNA: TGTGCCAGCAGTCAAAGCGTTAATGAGCAGTTCTTC

CDR3 length: 14
D gene: TRBD2
V gene: TRBV5-1
clone size: NA
J gene: TRBJ2-5
CDR3 protein: CASGTGRGMETQYF
CDR3 DNA: TGCGCCAGCGGCACCGGGAGGGGAATGGAGACCCAGTACTTC

CDR3 length: 12
D gene: NA
V gene: TRBV28
clone size: NA
J gene: TRBJ1-2
CDR3 protein: CASSLLQYGYTF
CDR3 DNA: TGTGCCAGCAGTCTCCTCCAGTATGGCTACACCTTC

CDR3 length: 15
D gene: TRBD2
V gene: TRBV7-2
clone size: NA
J gene: TRBJ2-1
CDR3 protein: CASSLRTSGRLEQFF
CDR3 DNA: TGTGCCAGCAGCCTGCGGACTAGCGGGAGGTTGGAGCAGTTCTTC

CDR3 length: 14
D gene: NA
V gene: TRBV7-6
clone size: NA
J gene: TRBJ2-1
CDR3 protein: CASSSYGTLGEQFF
CDR3 DNA: TGTGCCAGCAGCTCCTACGGGACTTTGGGTGAGCAGTTCTTC

CDR3 length: 14
D gene: NA
V gene: TRBV4-2
clone size: NA
J gene: TRBJ1-1
CDR3 protein: CASSQGGLNTEAFF
CDR3 DNA: TGTGCCAGCAGCCAAGGAGGCCTGAACACTGAAGCTTTCTTT

CDR3 length: 16
D gene: TRBD2
V gene: TRBV7-2
clone size: few
J gene: TRBJ2-3
CDR3 protein: CASRTLAGRGTDTQYF
CDR3 DNA: TGTGCCAGCAGAACACTAGCGGGGAGGGGCACAGATACGCAGTATTTT

CDR3 length: 15
D gene: TRBD2
V gene: TRBV7-3
clone size: few
J gene: TRBJ2-3
CDR3 protein: CASSLLSGRADTQYF
CDR3 DNA: TGTGCCAGCAGCTTACTTAGCGGGAGGGCAGATACGCAGTATTTT

CDR3 length: 18
D gene: TRBD1
V gene: TRBV2
clone size: NA
J gene: TRBJ1-5
CDR3 protein: CASSDWDRGRHGGQPQHF
CDR3 DNA: TGTGCCAGCAGTGACTGGGACAGGGGGCGCCATGGTGGTCAGCCCCAGCATTTT

CDR3 length: 13
D gene: NA
V gene: TRBV28
clone size: few
J gene: TRBJ1-2
CDR3 protein: CAILTRENYGYTF
CDR3 DNA: TGTGCCATCTTGACGAGGGAGAACTATGGCTACACCTTC

CDR3 length: 13
D gene: NA
V gene: TRBV7-2
clone size: few
J gene: TRBJ2-5
CDR3 protein: CASSFSSSETQYF
CDR3 DNA: TGTGCCAGCAGCTTTAGCAGTTCAGAGACCCAGTACTTC

CDR3 length: 13
D gene: NA
V gene: TRBV7-2
clone size: NA
J gene: TRBJ2-7
CDR3 protein: CASSLVQRYEQYF
CDR3 DNA: TGTGCCAGCAGCCTAGTTCAACGCTACGAGCAGTACTTC

CDR3 length: 13
D gene: TRBD1
V gene: TRBV2
clone size: few
J gene: TRBJ2-7
CDR3 protein: CASSPGQDYEQYF
CDR3 DNA: TGTGCCAGCTCTCCGGGACAGGACTACGAGCAGTACTTC

CDR3 length: 11
D gene: NA
V gene: TRBV20-1
clone size: NA
J gene: TRBJ2-4
CDR3 protein: CSAGAGNIQYF
CDR3 DNA: TGCAGTGCAGGAGCCGGGAACATTCAGTACTTC

CDR3 length: 14
D gene: TRBD2
V gene: TRBV5-4
clone size: few
J gene: TRBJ2-7
CDR3 protein: CASSRAGGPYEQYF
CDR3 DNA: TGTGCCAGCAGCCGAGCGGGAGGGCCCTACGAGCAGTACTTC

CDR3 length: 13
D gene: TRBD2
V gene: TRBV5-4
clone size: many
J gene: TRBJ2-1
CDR3 protein: CASRGTNYNEQFF
CDR3 DNA: TGTGCCAGCAGAGGGACTAACTACAATGAGCAGTTCTTC

CDR3 length: 15
D gene: NA
V gene: TRBV19
clone size: NA
J gene: TRBJ2-7
CDR3 protein: CASSGAAGWSYEQYF
CDR3 DNA: TGTGCCAGTAGTGGGGCGGCGGGGTGGTCCTACGAGCAGTACTTC

CDR3 length: 17
D gene: TRBD1
V gene: TRBV18
clone size: few
J gene: TRBJ2-3
CDR3 protein: CASSPPWRTGGADTQYF
CDR3 DNA: TGTGCCAGCTCACCACCTTGGCGGACAGGGGGCGCAGATACGCAGTATTTT

CDR3 length: 14
D gene: NA
V gene: TRBV7-3
clone size: few
J gene: TRBJ2-7
CDR3 protein: CASSSSGNSYEQYF
CDR3 DNA: TGTGCCAGCAGCTCTAGTGGGAACTCCTACGAGCAGTACTTC